Here is one T cell receptor beta chain with its context. This sample was included in a study of blood T cell repertoires in COVID-19. The table came from immunoSEQ multiplex PCR; TCRdb's copy has only in-frame clones and leaves some out. The table shows 55,000 to 65,000 clones, with approximately 83% occurring only once. V lost 7 bases, J lost 7 bases, and 12 bases stayed unmatched. Per germline, CDR1 MNHEY and CDR2 SVGAGI. The CDR3 is made up of 14 amino acids. The chain has TRBV6-5 and TRBJ1-2; 7 nucleotides line up with TRBD1. What was sequenced was peripheral blood. The clonotype comes from a woman aged 80 or over with acute or convalescent COVID-19. CDR3 DNA sequence: TGTGCCAGCACCCAGCAGGGGGGTTGGGTTGGCTACACCTTC. Amino acid sequence: CASTQQGGWVGYTF.